A single sample gave rise to the 26 T cell receptor beta chains below, sequenced in a study of shared clonotypes between healthy human individuals. Here immunoSEQ multiplex PCR was the method, and the copy in TCRdb shows in-frame clones only, minus some. The table records approximately 2,200,000 clones, more than 85% of them present only once. Terminally differentiated effector memory CD45RA+ cells were excluded by CCR7 positive selection of CD45RO-negative cells. The sample comprised naive CD8+ T cells from PBMCs. These receptors were taken from a man younger than 35 in good health. Some clones in this sample may be carry-over from other donors' samples.

The chain recombines TRBV6-5 with TRBJ2-7; 7 bases line up with TRBD1. Germline CDR1 MNHEY, CDR2 SVGAGI. V was clipped by 7 bases and J by 0 bases; unmatched bases: 6. The CDR3 is made up of 14 amino acids. Here the CDR3 reads CASNPTGVSYEQYF. The CDR3 coding sequence is TGTGCCAGCAATCCCACAGGGGTCTCCTACGAGCAGTACTTC.

The chain links TRBV9 to TRBJ2-1, with a possible D match to TRBD2 (5 bases). The CDR3 is 17 residues long. The germline gives CDR1 SGDLS, CDR2 YYNGEE. Between the trimmed V and J ends, which lost 4 bases and 3 bases, there was a span of 20 bases. CDR3 sequence reads: CASSPRPGQEVYNEQFF. CDR3 nucleotides: TGTGCCAGCAGCCCCCGGCCCGGCCAGGAGGTCTACAATGAGCAGTTCTTC.

The rearrangement joins TRBV5-1 to TRBJ2-1, with TRBD2 identical over 9 bases. Germline V gives CDR1 SGHRS, CDR2 YFSETQ. This CDR3 is built from 16 residues. V lost 2 bases and J lost 3; bases outside the gene matches: 6. This chain's CDR3 is CASSFRLADNYNEQFF. CDR3 DNA sequence: TGCGCCAGCAGCTTCCGACTAGCGGATAACTACAATGAGCAGTTCTTC.

This chain connects TRBV27 to TRBJ1-1, with 9 bases fitting TRBD1. Germline V gives CDR1 MNHEY, CDR2 SMNVEV (reference sequence). CDR3 length: 15 amino acids. After removal of 4 bases from V and 4 bases from J, the junction contained 7 bases not matched to a gene. The CDR3 reads CASSSNRGLSTEAFF. Written as DNA, the CDR3 is TGTGCCAGCAGTTCGAACAGGGGGCTTTCCACTGAAGCTTTCTTT.

This chain joins TRBV5-6 and TRBJ1-2; 7 positions match TRBD1. Trimming at V came to 3 bases and at J to 8 bases, leaving 16 bases not matched to a gene. Per germline, CDR1 SGHDT and CDR2 YYEEEE. This CDR3 region has 16 residues. The CDR3 loop is CASSSPRGGIEDGYTF. CDR3 coding DNA: TGTGCCAGCAGCTCCCCGAGAGGGGGCATAGAAGACGGCTACACCTTC.

V usage is TRBV10-1 and J usage is TRBJ2-1, with 7 positions matching TRBD2. CDR3 length: 12 residues. V gave up 3 bases and J gave up 8 bases; unmatched junction bases: 1. Per the germline V gene, CDR1 is WNHNN and CDR2 is SYGVQD (reference sequence). The DNA of the CDR3 is TGCGCCAGCAGTGATGGGAGGGATGAGCAGTTCTTC. Translation gives CASSDGRDEQFF.

With regard to this clone: This CDR3 is also generated by other DNA sequences in the sample. The chain employs TRBV13 and TRBJ1-1; D is undetermined. The ends were cut back, 3 bases at V and 2 bases at J, with 7 bases in the middle. Germline V lookup: CDR1 PRHDT, CDR2 FYEKMQ (reference sequence). CDR3 length: 13 residues. This CDR3 reads CASSLVRNTEAFF. Here the CDR3 DNA reads TGTGCCAGCAGCTTGGTCAGAAACACTGAAGCTTTCTTT.

In regard to this clone: The sample contains more than one DNA sequence encoding this CDR3. The rearrangement uses TRBV27 and TRBJ2-7; TRBD1 is a possible D gene (5 bases). The CDR3 spans 14 residues. Trimming pared 3 bases from V and 2 bases from J, leaving 11 bases between. Germline V gene data show CDR1 as MNHEY and CDR2 as SMNVEV (reference sequence). CDR3 DNA sequence: TGTGCCAGCAGTTTGGGCGGCAGGGCCTACGAGCAGTACTTC. Encoded protein: CASSLGGRAYEQYF.

This chain uses TRBV6-6 with TRBJ2-2; unclear D gene. Germline CDR1 MNHNY, CDR2 SVGAGI (reference sequence). V lost 4 bases and J lost 5, with 11 bases in between. CDR3 size: 14 residues. CDR3 region: CASSSAGVTGELFF. The CDR3 bases are TGTGCCAGCAGTTCAGCTGGGGTAACCGGGGAGCTGTTTTTT.

As to this clone: At one end, the junction sequence differs from germline, possibly due to a read error. The chain couples TRBV2 to TRBJ2-7, with 7 bases that match TRBD1. Germline lookup yields CDR1 SNHLY and CDR2 FYNNEI. The CDR3 length is 12 residues. The CDR3 region has the DNA TGTGCCAGCAGGATCCCAACAGGGGCTTGGGGCTTC. It is translated as CASRIPTGAWGF.

This chain joins TRBV6-5 and TRBJ2-7, with D unclear. The CDR3 runs to 14 residues. The V end lost 2 bases, the J end lost 0 bases, and 8 bases lay between the germline ends. Germline CDR1 reads MNHEY; CDR2 reads SVGAGI. As DNA, the CDR3 is TGTGCCAGCAGTTACCAGGACGGCTCCTACGAGCAGTACTTC. Protein product: CASSYQDGSYEQYF.

The J gene is TRBJ1-1, the V gene TRBV27, with 10 bases lining up with TRBD1. CDR1 and CDR2 (germline): MNHEY, SMNVEV (reference sequence). CDR3 size: 14 residues. V gave up 8 bases and J gave up 7 bases; unmatched junction bases: 10. CDR3 protein: CASGEDRGVGEAFF. DNA for the CDR3: TGTGCCAGCGGGGAGGACAGGGGGGTCGGTGAAGCTTTCTTT.

The genes are TRBV15 and TRBJ1-2, with D possibly matching TRBD1 (5 bases). The germline gives CDR1 LNHNV, CDR2 YYDKDF (reference sequence). Trimming shortened V by 6 bases and J by 7 bases, and 12 bases separated the two germline ends. This CDR3 has 12 amino acids. The CDR3 here is CATRGRDRGYTF. For the CDR3, the DNA is TGTGCCACCAGGGGGCGAGATCGTGGCTACACCTTC.

The V gene is TRBV5-6, the J gene TRBJ1-1; D gene uncertain. The CDR3 is 15 residues long. Trimming shortened V by 3 bases and J by 6 bases, and 18 bases separated the two germline ends. Per the germline V gene, CDR1 is SGHDT and CDR2 is YYEEEE. The CDR3 sequence: CASSWGSQLTAEAFF. DNA for the CDR3: TGTGCCAGCAGCTGGGGTTCACAGTTGACTGCTGAAGCTTTCTTT.

The rearrangement uses TRBV10-3 and TRBJ2-5; 9 nucleotides agree with TRBD2. This CDR3 has 16 amino acids. V trimming: 6 bases; J trimming: 2 bases; junction bases outside the gene matches: 10. Germline V lookup: CDR1 ENHRY, CDR2 SYGVKD. The CDR3 sequence: CAISEVGGLAQETQYF. In nucleotides, the CDR3 is TGTGCCATCAGCGAGGTCGGAGGACTAGCGCAAGAGACCCAGTACTTC.

This clone was seen just once. Additional DNA sequences in this sample encode the identical CDR3. The genes are TRBV27 and TRBJ2-3, with 10 positions matching TRBD2. The CDR3 extends over 15 amino acids. The V and J ends lost 5 bases and 3 bases, in that order; junction bases with no gene match: 5. Germline CDR1 reads MNHEY; CDR2 reads SMNVEV (reference sequence). The chain's CDR3 is CASSPRTSGTDTQYF. DNA for the CDR3: TGTGCCAGCAGTCCGCGGACTAGCGGTACAGATACGCAGTATTTT.

This sequence joins TRBV27 and TRBJ1-5; D might be TRBD1 (5 bases). Germline V gene lookup returns CDR1 MNHEY and CDR2 SMNVEV (reference sequence). The germline V and J ends were trimmed by 4 bases and 7 bases, with 17 bases remaining between them. This CDR3 is 15 amino acids long. CDR3 coding DNA: TGTGCCAGCAGTTCGGGACTGTCGATAAGACAGCCCCAGCATTTT. Protein product: CASSSGLSIRQPQHF.

The chain links TRBV5-1 to TRBJ2-3, with 8 bases fitting TRBD1. Germline values: CDR1 SGHRS, CDR2 YFSETQ. This CDR3 region has 16 residues. V shed 5 bases and J 0 bases; nucleotides not matched to a gene: 8. The CDR3 loop reads CASRRQGSTSTDTQYF. The CDR3 DNA is TGCGCCAGCAGGCGACAGGGGTCAACTAGCACAGATACGCAGTATTTT.

V gene TRBV6-1 combines with J gene TRBJ1-1; 7 bases are a match to TRBD1. The V segment lost 8 bases and the J segment 0 bases; nucleotides outside the gene matches: 3. CDR3 length: 13 residues. Germline V gives CDR1 MNHNS, CDR2 SASEGT. The CDR3 DNA sequence: TGTGCCAGCGGGACAGCCATGAACACTGAAGCTTTCTTT. Amino acid sequence: CASGTAMNTEAFF.

As regards this clone: The same CDR3 is also encoded by other DNA sequences in this sample. CDR3 coding DNA: TGTGCCAGTAGTATCTGGGATCGGTCCTACGAGCAGTACTTC. Translating gives CASSIWDRSYEQYF. The J gene is TRBJ2-7, the V gene TRBV19; D gene uncertain. The ends were cut back, 3 bases at V and 1 base at J, with 10 bases in the middle. Germline V gene lookup returns CDR1 LNHDA and CDR2 SQIVND (reference sequence). The CDR3 has 14 residues.

This chain links TRBV7-9 with TRBJ2-1; D unresolved. Germline V gene sequence: CDR1 SEHNR, CDR2 FQNEAQ (reference sequence). Deletions cut 4 bases from V and 9 bases from J, with 10 bases between. The CDR3 spans 12 residues. CDR3 in DNA: TGTGCCAGCAGCTCTATCTGGGTTGAGCAGTTCTTC. Residues: CASSSIWVEQFF.

The rearrangement uses TRBV27 and TRBJ2-7, with 9 bases matching TRBD1. Germline CDR1 is MNHEY and CDR2 is SMNVEV (reference sequence). The junction had 18 bases not matched to a gene; V was cut back by 2 bases and J by 7 bases. The length of the CDR3 is 18 residues. CDR3 bases: TGTGCCAGCAGTTTAGGGACAGGGATCCCCAATTCTCGGGGAGAGCAGTACTTC. Translating it yields CASSLGTGIPNSRGEQYF.

With regard to this clone: Other DNA sequences in the sample encode the same CDR3. CDR3 amino acids: CSARQGYEQYF. Written as DNA, the CDR3 is TGCAGTGCCAGACAGGGCTACGAGCAGTACTTC. This chain links TRBV20-1 with TRBJ2-7; 7 bases align to TRBD1. This CDR3 spans 11 amino acids. CDR1 is DFQATT, CDR2 SNEGSKA, per germline (reference sequence). Trimming took 6 bases from V and 3 from J; bases not matched to a gene: 2.

This rearrangement joins TRBV15 to TRBJ1-2; no clear D gene. The CDR3 sequence is 14 residues long. Germline-derived CDR1 and CDR2 are LNHNV and YYDKDF (reference sequence). V lost 8 bases and J 2 bases, leaving 15 bases between the germline ends. The CDR3 bases are TGTGCCACCGATGGACTTGGAGGAAACTATGGCTACACCTTC. It codes for CATDGLGGNYGYTF.

The chain joins TRBV5-1 to TRBJ2-5, with D maybe TRBD1 (6 bases). Germline loops: CDR1 SGHRS, CDR2 YFSETQ. The CDR3 is made up of 15 amino acids. Trimming removed 0 bases from V and 3 bases from J, with 12 bases in between. The CDR3 sequence is CASSLVGQPKETQYF. CDR3 sequence (DNA): TGCGCCAGCAGCTTGGTCGGACAGCCCAAAGAGACCCAGTACTTC.

The chain is built from TRBV25-1 and TRBJ2-7; D not certain. Germline V gene sequence: CDR1 MGHDK, CDR2 SYGVNS. Trimming took 7 bases from V and 0 from J, leaving 16 bases between them. The CDR3 covers 15 residues. The CDR3 spells CASTPSRDGSYEQYF. For the CDR3, the DNA is TGTGCCAGCACCCCCTCCCGCGACGGCTCCTACGAGCAGTACTTC.